Below, 10 T cell receptor beta chains from the same sample are listed, as sequenced in a study of beta chain features in type 1 diabetes. Every isolated RNA sample was fully reverse transcribed, so sequencing captured expressed TCRB transcripts. Measured with immunoSEQ multiplex PCR; TCRdb has only the in-frame clones, and not every one. The sample has a few hundred thousand clones, approximately 15% seen once; the top ten hold 0.019%. The sequenced sample was naive CD4+ T cells from blood. The receptors were gathered from a woman between 18 and 30 years old in good health.

V and J are TRBV5-1 and TRBJ2-1, with 7 bases matching TRBD1. CDR1 and CDR2 (germline): SGHRS, YFSETQ. The V and J ends lost 3 bases and 0 bases, in that order; junction bases with no gene match: 6. The CDR3 extends over 16 amino acids. This chain's CDR3 is CASSSVDRFSYNEQFF. CDR3 sequence (DNA): TGCGCCAGCAGCTCGGTGGACAGGTTCTCCTACAATGAGCAGTTCTTC.

The rearrangement joins TRBV14 to TRBJ2-1, with 9 bases that match TRBD2. This CDR3 contains 15 residues. J gave up 4 bases and V 4 bases, and 5 bases lay outside the gene matches. Germline V gene sequence: CDR1 SGHDN, CDR2 FVKESK. DNA of the CDR3: TGTGCCAGCAGCCTAGGGCTAGCGGGATACAATGAGCAGTTCTTC. The encoded protein is CASSLGLAGYNEQFF.

The rearrangement uses TRBV30 and TRBJ2-7; D remains unclear. CDR1 GTSNPN and CDR2 SVGIG come from the germline V gene (reference sequence). The CDR3 covers 11 residues. V shed 0 bases and J shed 9 bases, with 9 bases lying between them. CDR3 residues: CAWSVSERQYF. In DNA form, the CDR3 reads TGTGCCTGGAGTGTATCTGAGAGGCAGTACTTC.

V is TRBV2 and J is TRBJ1-2; 8 bases are shared with TRBD1. Germline assignment: CDR1 SNHLY and CDR2 FYNNEI. The CDR3 contains 14 residues. The V segment lost 6 bases and the J segment 5 bases; nucleotides outside the gene matches: 8. The chain's CDR3 is CASSRQGREYGYTF. DNA of the CDR3: TGTGCCAGCAGCCGACAGGGGAGAGAATATGGCTACACCTTC. Drawing the rest from reference TRBV2 and TRBJ1-2, the complete variable domain is EPEVTQTPSHQVTQMGQEVILRCVPISNHLYFYWYRQILGQKVEFLVSFYNNEISEKSEIFDDQFSVERPDGSNFTLKIRSTKLEDSAMYFCASSRQGREYGYTFGSGTRLTVV.

The V call is TRBV30, the J call TRBJ1-2; 8 nucleotides match TRBD1. Looked up from germline, CDR1 is GTSNPN and CDR2 is SVGIG (reference sequence). The CDR3 has 14 residues. V lost 5 bases to trimming and J lost 7 bases; unmatched junction nucleotides: 12. For the CDR3, the DNA is TGTGCCTGGCGTGCGGTCAGGGGGCTTGGTGGCTACACCTTC. Translating it yields CAWRAVRGLGGYTF.

The table lists this clone with a count of one. This chain connects TRBV28 to TRBJ1-1, with TRBD1 as a possible D gene (5 bases). The germline gives CDR1 MDHEN, CDR2 SYDVKM. Trimming shortened V by 6 bases and J by 7 bases, and 15 bases separated the two germline ends. The CDR3 spans 13 residues. DNA of the CDR3: TGTGCCAGCAGCCGAATCGGGGGTTTTGAAGCTTTCTTT. It codes for CASSRIGGFEAFF. The full variable domain, completed using reference TRBV28 and TRBJ1-1, is DVKVTQSSRYLVKRTGEKVFLECVQDMDHENMFWYRQDPGLGLRLIYFSYDVKMKEKGDIPEGYSVSREKKERFSLILESASTNQTSMYLCASSRIGGFEAFFGQGTRLTVV.

The chain combines TRBV7-9 with TRBJ2-7, with 9 bases fitting TRBD2. Trimming removed 5 bases from V and 0 bases from J; junction bases left unmatched: 5. In germline, CDR1 is SEHNR, CDR2 FQNEAQ (reference sequence). This CDR3 spans 15 amino acids. The CDR3 DNA reads as TGTGCCAGCAGCCTAGAGCGGGAGGCCTCCTACGAGCAGTACTTC. It is translated as CASSLEREASYEQYF. The whole variable domain, remainder taken from reference TRBV7-9 and TRBJ2-7, is DTGVSQNPRHKITKRGQNVTFRCDPISEHNRLYWYRQTLGQGPEFLTYFQNEAQLEKSRLLSDRFSAERPKGSFSTLEIQRTEQGDSAMYLCASSLEREASYEQYFGPGTRLTVT.

This chain joins TRBV30 and TRBJ2-1; 11 bases are a match to TRBD2. The junction had 2 bases not matched to a gene; V was cut back by 2 bases and J by 2 bases. The germline CDR1 and CDR2 sequences are GTSNPN and SVGIG (reference sequence). This CDR3 is built from 15 residues. CDR3 loop: CAWSKGLAAYNEQFF. As DNA, the CDR3 is TGTGCCTGGAGTAAGGGACTAGCGGCCTACAATGAGCAGTTCTTC.

In this sample, this clone turned up a few times. The chain couples TRBV29-1 to TRBJ2-1, with 8 bases matching TRBD2. The CDR3 covers 13 residues. Germline CDR1 and CDR2: SQVTM and ANQGSEA. Trimming removed 7 bases from V and 0 bases from J; junction bases left unmatched: 2. In DNA form, the CDR3 reads TGCAGCGCAGGACTAGCCTCCTACAATGAGCAGTTCTTC. It encodes CSAGLASYNEQFF.

This clone was observed a few times. The rearrangement uses TRBV5-1 and TRBJ2-2; D gene unclear. Germline lookup yields CDR1 SGHRS and CDR2 YFSETQ. The CDR3 sequence is 13 residues long. V lost 3 bases and J lost 3, with 6 bases in between. The CDR3: CASSSRDTGELFF. The CDR3 DNA follows: TGCGCCAGCAGCTCCCGGGACACCGGGGAGCTGTTTTTT.